This TCR beta chain came from a study of blood T cell repertoires in COVID-19. Produced via immunoSEQ multiplex PCR; TCRdb's table is partial and in-frame only. The repertoire includes 85,000 to 95,000 clones, approximately 88% of them detected once, and over 0.35% sits in the top ten. CDR3 length equals 17 residues. Germline lookup yields CDR1 SGHDT and CDR2 YYEEEE. The germline V and J ends were trimmed by 5 bases and 7 bases, with 24 bases remaining between them. The J gene is TRBJ2-2, the V gene TRBV5-6; the D gene is possibly TRBD2 (5 bases). Material for sequencing was peripheral blood. The sequence was obtained from a man between 60 and 75 years old with acute or convalescent COVID-19. This CDR3 is CASRRRMLGAGGGELFF. DNA of the CDR3: TGTGCCAGCAGGCGAAGAATGTTGGGAGCCGGAGGCGGGGAGCTGTTTTTT.